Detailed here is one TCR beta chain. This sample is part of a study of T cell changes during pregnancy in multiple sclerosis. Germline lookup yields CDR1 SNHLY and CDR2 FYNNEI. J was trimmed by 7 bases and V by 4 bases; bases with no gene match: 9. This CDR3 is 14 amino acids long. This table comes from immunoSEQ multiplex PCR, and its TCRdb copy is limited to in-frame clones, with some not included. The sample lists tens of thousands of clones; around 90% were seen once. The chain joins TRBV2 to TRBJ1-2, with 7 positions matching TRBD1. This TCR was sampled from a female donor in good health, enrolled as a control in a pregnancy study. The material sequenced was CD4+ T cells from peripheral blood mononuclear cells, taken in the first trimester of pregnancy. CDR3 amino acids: CASSADRSMVGYTF. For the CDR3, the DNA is TGTGCCAGCAGTGCGGACAGGAGTATGGTTGGCTACACCTTC. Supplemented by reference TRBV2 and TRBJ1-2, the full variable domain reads EPEVTQTPSHQVTQMGQEVILRCVPISNHLYFYWYRQILGQKVEFLVSFYNNEISEKSEIFDDQFSVERPDGSNFTLKIRSTKLEDSAMYFCASSADRSMVGYTFGSGTRLTVV.